This TCR beta chain was captured by sequencing in a study of cytomegalovirus exposure and HLA in healthy donors. CDR3 size: 14 residues. CDR1 and CDR2 from the germline V gene are LNHDA and SQIVND (reference sequence). V trimming: 6 bases; J trimming: 4 bases; junction bases outside the gene matches: 8. Primers included in the PCR were 60 Vbeta and 13 Jbeta primers. Sequenced by immunoSEQ multiplex PCR; TCRdb stores in-frame clones only, minus some. The repertoire holds 100,000 to 120,000 clones, with more than 60% as singletons. This sequence joins TRBV19 and TRBJ1-2; 7 nucleotides line up with TRBD1. The sample comprised PBMCs. This TCR was sampled from a man in his thirties or forties in good health and CMV-seropositive. CDR3 protein: CASRIGAGGYGYTF. CDR3 nucleotides: TGTGCCAGTAGGATTGGGGCAGGGGGCTATGGCTACACCTTC.